This entry describes one T cell receptor beta chain. Trimming stripped 0 bases from V and 9 bases from J, with 11 bases between. CDR1 is PRHDT, CDR2 FYEKMQ, per germline (reference sequence). The length of the CDR3 is 13 residues. The data derive from a study of cytomegalovirus exposure and HLA in healthy donors. The PCR contained 60 Vbeta and 13 Jbeta primers. Assay used: immunoSEQ multiplex PCR; TCRdb lists only in-frame clones, some missing. Of some 190,000 clones listed, around 84% are singletons. Among the donors, all were healthy bone marrow donors. The clonotype was recovered from a woman aged 18 to 35 in good health and CMV-seronegative. The chain uses TRBV13 and TRBJ1-1, with a weak D call TRBD1 (5 bases). The sequenced sample was PBMCs. The chain's CDR3 is CASSLGQVEKAFF. DNA of the CDR3: TGTGCCAGCAGCTTAGGACAGGTGGAAAAAGCTTTCTTT. Full variable domain (rest looked up from reference TRBV13 and TRBJ1-1): AAGVIQSPRHLIKEKRETATLKCYPIPRHDTVYWYQQGPGQDPQFLISFYEKMQSDKGSIPDRFSAQQFSDYHSELNMSSLELGDSALYFCASSLGQVEKAFFGQGTRLTVV.